A single count supports the clone carrying this T cell receptor (beta chain). Its antigen is as yet unknown. CDR3 length: 19 amino acids. Per germline, CDR1 MNHEY and CDR2 SMNVEV (reference sequence). The V gene lost 3 bases and the J gene lost 0 bases, with 23 bases spanning the gap. The PCR ran on 60 Vbeta and 13 Jbeta primers. Profiling relied on immunoSEQ multiplex PCR, and the TCRdb table lists in-frame clones only, not all of them. The top ten clones hold 9.5% to 15% of a sample with 100,000 to 150,000 clones, approximately 80% of them seen once. The data were obtained in a study of cytomegalovirus exposure and HLA in healthy donors. Study observations and caveats: It was only CMV serostatus that was available as immune exposure information.

Sample: PBMCs. The receptor was isolated from a woman in her 40s in good health and CMV-seropositive. V usage is TRBV27 and J usage is TRBJ1-1; D is unresolved. CDR3 DNA sequence: TGTGCCAGCAGTTTCTCAAGCCAGAGGAGCAGAGGCATGAACACTGAAGCTTTCTTT. This gives the protein CASSFSSQRSRGMNTEAFF.